Presented here are 26 T cell receptor beta chains from one specimen sequenced in a study of T cell responses to AZD1222 COVID-19 vaccine. Profiled with immunoSEQ multiplex PCR; TCRdb holds only in-frame clones, not every one. The sample holds 150,000 to 200,000 clones, about nine tenths seen once. Sequenced here: peripheral blood, sampled on day 0 of AZD1222 vaccination. Receptors originate from an adult in good health.

The genes are TRBV28 and TRBJ1-6; no clear D gene. Trimming removed 3 bases at V and 8 bases at J, with 11 bases between. This CDR3 is 14 amino acids long. The germline CDR1 and CDR2 sequences are MDHEN and SYDVKM. CDR3 protein: CASSLAGRHSPLHF. The CDR3 coding sequence is TGTGCCAGCAGTTTGGCCGGGAGACATTCACCCCTCCACTTT.

V gene TRBV27 combines with J gene TRBJ2-1, with a weak D call TRBD1 (9 bases). CDR3 length: 14 residues. CDR1 is MNHEY, CDR2 SMNVEV, per germline (reference sequence). V shed 6 bases and J shed 13 bases, with 22 bases lying between them. The CDR3 protein is CASRGQGAGTSQFF. As DNA, the CDR3 is TGTGCCAGCAGGGGACAGGGAGCCGGGACTAGTCAGTTCTTC.

V is TRBV19 and J is TRBJ1-5; D gene unclear. CDR3 length equals 12 residues. The germline V and J ends were trimmed by 3 bases and 3 bases, with 3 bases remaining between them. Germline V gene sequence: CDR1 LNHDA, CDR2 SQIVND (reference sequence). CDR3 amino acids: CASSMINQPQHF. For the CDR3, the DNA is TGTGCCAGTAGTATGATCAATCAGCCCCAGCATTTT.

The chain joins TRBV30 to TRBJ2-7; 15 nucleotides match TRBD2. The CDR3 runs 17 residues. Germline-derived CDR1 and CDR2 are GTSNPN and SVGIG (reference sequence). The V segment lost 8 bases and the J segment 4 bases; nucleotides outside the gene matches: 15. The chain's CDR3 is CAGLHRTSGRAGYEQYF. In nucleotides, the CDR3 is TGTGCCGGATTACATAGGACTAGCGGGAGGGCCGGGTACGAGCAGTACTTC. The whole variable domain, filled in from reference TRBV30 and TRBJ2-7, reads SQTIHQWPATLVQPVGSPLSLECTVEGTSNPNLYWYRQAAGRGLQLLFYSVGIGQISSEVPQNLSASRPQDRQFILSSKKLLLSDSGFYLCAGLHRTSGRAGYEQYFGPGTRLTVT.

Comments on this clone: At the DNA level, this CDR3 is encoded by other sequences in the same sample as well. This chain connects TRBV30 to TRBJ2-3, with D possibly being TRBD2 (6 bases). The CDR3 consists of 13 residues. Deletions cut 0 bases from V and 4 bases from J, with 8 bases between. CDR1 is GTSNPN and CDR2 is SVGIG in the germline V gene (reference sequence). CDR3 region: CAWSVRRADTQYF. CDR3 nucleotide sequence: TGTGCCTGGAGTGTACGGAGGGCAGATACGCAGTATTTT.

V and J are TRBV27 and TRBJ2-3; TRBD2 aligns across 11 bases. CDR3 length: 16 amino acids. Trimming at V came to 7 bases and at J to 1 base, leaving 7 bases not matched to a gene. Germline CDR1 reads MNHEY; CDR2 reads SMNVEV (reference sequence). CDR3 bases: TGTGCCAGCACCCCCAAGGGACTAGCGGGCACAGATACGCAGTATTTT. Its translation: CASTPKGLAGTDTQYF.

The gene calls are TRBV5-1 and TRBJ2-7; D may correspond to TRBD1 or TRBD2 (5 bases each). Germline-derived CDR1 and CDR2 are SGHRS and YFSETQ. The ends were cut back, 0 bases at V and 0 bases at J, with 16 bases in the middle. The CDR3 is made up of 17 amino acids. CDR3 in amino acids: CASSLGGAVRSSYEQYF. CDR3 sequence (DNA): TGCGCCAGCAGCTTGGGAGGGGCGGTGAGGAGCTCCTACGAGCAGTACTTC.

This sequence joins TRBV2 and TRBJ2-1; TRBD2 agrees at 7 bases. The CDR3 consists of 15 residues. V was clipped by 6 bases and J by 5 bases; unmatched bases: 10. Germline CDR1 and CDR2: SNHLY and FYNNEI. The CDR3 bases are TGTGCCAGCAGGGCGGGGGTAGGGGCGAACAATGAGCAGTTCTTC. Translated, it gives CASRAGVGANNEQFF. The full variable domain, rest sourced from reference TRBV2 and TRBJ2-1, is EPEVTQTPSHQVTQMGQEVILRCVPISNHLYFYWYRQILGQKVEFLVSFYNNEISEKSEIFDDQFSVERPDGSNFTLKIRSTKLEDSAMYFCASRAGVGANNEQFFGPGTRLTVL.

The chain carries TRBV11-3 and TRBJ1-1; no clear D gene. Trimming removed 2 bases from V and 4 bases from J, with 8 bases in between. The CDR3 totals 13 residues. The germline V gene encodes CDR1 SGHNT and CDR2 YENEEA. In nucleotides, the CDR3 is TGTGCCAGCAGCTTAATCCTCGGCACTGAAGCTTTCTTT. This translates into CASSLILGTEAFF.

The chain recombines TRBV3-1 (or the pseudogene TRBV3-2) with TRBJ2-3; 11 bases fit TRBD2. V dropped 4 bases and J dropped 0; count of bases not matched to a gene: 12. The V gene's germline CDR1 is LGHDT and CDR2 YNNKEL (reference sequence). This CDR3 has 19 amino acids. The chain's CDR3 is CASSPFLTSGAFSTDTQYF. In nucleotides, the CDR3 is TGTGCCAGCAGCCCCTTCCTGACTAGCGGGGCGTTTAGCACAGATACGCAGTATTTT.

The chain employs TRBV9 and TRBJ1-1; 10 bases align to TRBD1. This CDR3 spans 16 amino acids. The germline CDR1 and CDR2 sequences are SGDLS and YYNGEE. Trimming cost V 5 bases and J 2 bases; bases outside gene matches: 9. The CDR3 is CASRPGTGAPNTEAFF. The CDR3 bases are TGTGCCAGCAGGCCCGGGACAGGGGCGCCCAACACTGAAGCTTTCTTT.

The chain has TRBV28 and TRBJ1-6; D is possibly TRBD1 (5 bases). The CDR3 contains 19 residues. Deletions cut 2 bases from V and 0 bases from J, with 17 bases between. CDR1 and CDR2 from the germline V gene are MDHEN and SYDVKM. CDR3 in DNA: TGTGCCAGCAGTTTAATTTCCAGGGCCCACAGCTCCTATAATTCACCCCTCCACTTT. Translated: CASSLISRAHSSYNSPLHF.

The chain uses TRBV12-3 or TRBV12-4 and TRBJ1-1; D not certain. The ends were cut back, 1 base at V and 11 bases at J, with 14 bases in the middle. The CDR3 runs 13 residues. The CDR3 spells CASSLGIPRMAFF. CDR3 nucleotides: TGTGCCAGCAGTTTAGGTATCCCCCGGATGGCTTTCTTT.

The rearrangement uses TRBV5-5 and TRBJ2-7; D perhaps matches TRBD1 (5 bases). The CDR3 spans 15 residues. Trimming stripped 2 bases from V and 3 bases from J, with 15 bases between. Germline V gene lookup returns CDR1 SGHKS and CDR2 YYEKEE (reference sequence). CDR3 DNA: TGTGCCAGCAGCTTTACTACGACAGAGAGCTACGAGCAGTACTTC. Translated: CASSFTTTESYEQYF.

The chain joins TRBV6-2 or TRBV6-3 to TRBJ1-5, with TRBD1 as a possible D gene (6 bases). The CDR3 spans 15 residues. Germline values: CDR1 MNHEY, CDR2 SVGEGT. V lost 5 bases, J lost 2 bases, and 13 bases lay in between. CDR3 coding DNA: TGTGCCAGCAGTACCCGGGGGCTCGGCAATCAGCCCCAGCATTTT. This encodes CASSTRGLGNQPQHF.

The J gene is TRBJ2-7, the V gene TRBV6-2 or TRBV6-3, with TRBD2 matching 7 bases. There are 15 residues in the CDR3. With 5 bases clipped from V and 0 bases from J, the junction kept 7 bases outside the gene matches. Germline lookup yields CDR1 MNHEY and CDR2 SVGEGT. CDR3 amino acids: CASSHPGTNSYEQYF. The CDR3 region has the DNA TGTGCCAGCAGTCACCCCGGGACTAACTCCTACGAGCAGTACTTC.

The chain carries TRBV13 and TRBJ2-3; 10 bases line up with TRBD1. The V gene end was trimmed by 6 bases and the J gene end by 3 bases; junction bases not matched to a gene: 12. CDR1 PRHDT and CDR2 FYEKMQ come from the germline V gene (reference sequence). The CDR3 extends over 17 amino acids. In DNA form, the CDR3 reads TGTGCCAGCAGACGGACAGGGGGGGGGATAAGGACAGATACGCAGTATTTT. Its protein is CASRRTGGGIRTDTQYF.

The V and J genes are TRBV5-1 and TRBJ1-1; D gene unclear. CDR1 SGHRS and CDR2 YFSETQ come from the germline V gene. V lost 0 bases and J 4 bases, leaving 13 bases between the germline ends. The CDR3 spans 15 residues. Here the CDR3 reads CASSLAPDRGTEAFF. CDR3 coding DNA: TGCGCCAGCAGCTTGGCCCCGGACCGGGGCACTGAAGCTTTCTTT.

The J gene is TRBJ2-2, the V gene TRBV5-1; no clear D gene. CDR3 length equals 13 residues. Germline CDR1 and CDR2: SGHRS and YFSETQ. Deletions cut 4 bases from V and 0 bases from J, with 4 bases between. Written as DNA, the CDR3 is TGCGCCAGCAGCACAGCGAACACCGGGGAGCTGTTTTTT. The encoded protein is CASSTANTGELFF.

This clone appeared once. The chain carries TRBV19 and TRBJ1-1, with no clear D. Trimming removed 2 bases at V and 8 bases at J, with 12 bases between. This CDR3 region has 13 residues. Per the germline V gene, CDR1 is LNHDA and CDR2 is SQIVND (reference sequence). CDR3 residues: CASSIRSWEEAFF. CDR3 coding DNA: TGTGCCAGTAGTATAAGGTCTTGGGAAGAAGCTTTCTTT.

This clone ranks as medium-sized (0.01 to 0.1%). The chain recombines TRBV19 with TRBJ2-2, with 11 positions matching TRBD2. CDR3 size: 22 residues. Germline V gene data show CDR1 as LNHDA and CDR2 as SQIVND (reference sequence). V was clipped by 9 bases and J by 3 bases; unmatched bases: 27. The CDR3 protein is CASRPGQGRLAGLRDHTGELFF. Here the CDR3 DNA reads TGTGCCAGCCGACCGGGACAGGGAAGACTAGCGGGGTTAAGAGACCACACCGGGGAGCTGTTTTTT.

The gene calls are TRBV15 and TRBJ1-4, with 7 nucleotides matching TRBD1. This CDR3 spans 13 amino acids. Germline CDR1 is LNHNV and CDR2 is YYDKDF (reference sequence). V trimming: 8 bases; J trimming: 5 bases; junction bases outside the gene matches: 5. For the CDR3, the DNA is TGTGCCACCTCGGGACAGTTAAATGAAAAACTGTTTTTT. Translation gives CATSGQLNEKLFF.

V and J are TRBV7-2 and TRBJ1-2; D remains unclear. The CDR3 length is 15 residues. V lost 5 bases and J 8 bases, leaving 21 bases between the germline ends. Per germline, CDR1 SGHTA and CDR2 FQGNSA. CDR3: CASSPNSRTGIGYTF. The CDR3 bases are TGTGCCAGCAGCCCCAACAGCCGGACTGGTATAGGCTACACCTTC.

Only one count was recorded for this clone. The chain combines TRBV6-5 with TRBJ2-2; D unresolved. CDR3 length: 15 residues. Germline V lookup: CDR1 MNHEY, CDR2 SVGAGI. V lost 7 bases, J lost 1 base, and 13 bases lay in between. CDR3 sequence reads: CASTLRPGNTGELFF. CDR3 DNA: TGTGCCAGCACTTTACGTCCAGGGAACACCGGGGAGCTGTTTTTT.

The V call is TRBV29-1, the J call TRBJ1-1; D gene uncertain. The V end was cut by 3 bases, the J end by 3 bases, with 2 bases between. CDR3 length: 10 amino acids. Germline V gene lookup returns CDR1 SQVTM and CDR2 ANQGSEA. The CDR3 region has the DNA TGCAGCGTTGAGGACACTGAAGCTTTCTTT. As protein: CSVEDTEAFF.

The gene calls are TRBV19 and TRBJ2-7; 7 bases map to TRBD1. Germline V lookup: CDR1 LNHDA, CDR2 SQIVND (reference sequence). Trimming took 7 bases from V and 2 from J; bases not matched to a gene: 8. The CDR3 is 14 residues long. The CDR3 reads CASKTGTAAYEQYF. The CDR3 region has the DNA TGTGCCAGTAAAACCGGGACAGCTGCCTACGAGCAGTACTTC.